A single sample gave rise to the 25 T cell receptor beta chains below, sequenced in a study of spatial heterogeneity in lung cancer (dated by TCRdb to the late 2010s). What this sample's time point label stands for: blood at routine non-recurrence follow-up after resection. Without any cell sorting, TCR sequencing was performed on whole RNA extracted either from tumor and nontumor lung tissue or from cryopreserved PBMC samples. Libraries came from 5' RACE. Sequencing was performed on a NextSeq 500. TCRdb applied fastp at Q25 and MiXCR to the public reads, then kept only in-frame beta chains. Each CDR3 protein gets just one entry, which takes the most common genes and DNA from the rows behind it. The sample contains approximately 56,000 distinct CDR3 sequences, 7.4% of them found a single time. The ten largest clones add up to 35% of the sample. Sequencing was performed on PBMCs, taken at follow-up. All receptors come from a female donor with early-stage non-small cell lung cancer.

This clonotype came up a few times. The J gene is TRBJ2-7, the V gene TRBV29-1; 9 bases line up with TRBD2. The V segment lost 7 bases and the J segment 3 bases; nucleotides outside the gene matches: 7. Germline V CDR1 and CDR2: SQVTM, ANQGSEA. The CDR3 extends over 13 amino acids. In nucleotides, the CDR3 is TGCAGCGCTCTAGCGGGACTCCTCTACGAGCAGTACTTC. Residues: CSALAGLLYEQYF.

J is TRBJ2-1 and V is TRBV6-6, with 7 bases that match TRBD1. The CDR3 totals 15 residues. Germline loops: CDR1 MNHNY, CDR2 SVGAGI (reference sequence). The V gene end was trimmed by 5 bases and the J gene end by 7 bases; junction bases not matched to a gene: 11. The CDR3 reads CASSPIQGFENEQFF. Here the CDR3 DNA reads TGTGCCAGCAGTCCCATACAGGGGTTCGAAAATGAGCAGTTCTTC.

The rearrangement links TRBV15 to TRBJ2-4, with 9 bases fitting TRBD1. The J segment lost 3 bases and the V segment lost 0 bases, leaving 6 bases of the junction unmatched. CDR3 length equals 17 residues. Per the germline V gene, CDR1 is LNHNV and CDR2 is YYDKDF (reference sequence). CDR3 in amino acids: CATSREGTGIGKNIQYF. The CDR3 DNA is TGTGCCACCAGCAGAGAAGGGACAGGGATAGGCAAAAACATTCAGTACTTC.

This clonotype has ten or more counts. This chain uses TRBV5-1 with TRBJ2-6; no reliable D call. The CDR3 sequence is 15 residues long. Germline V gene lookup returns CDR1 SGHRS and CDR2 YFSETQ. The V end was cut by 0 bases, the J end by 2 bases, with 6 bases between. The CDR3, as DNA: TGCGCCAGCAGCTTGGGGGAAGCTGGGGCCAACGTCCTGACTTTC. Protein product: CASSLGEAGANVLTF.

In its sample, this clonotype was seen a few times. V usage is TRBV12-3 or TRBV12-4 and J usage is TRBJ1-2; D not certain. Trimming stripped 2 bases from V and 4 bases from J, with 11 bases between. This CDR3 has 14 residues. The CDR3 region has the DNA TGTGCCAGCAGTTTAAAGGCAGACATCTATGGCTACACCTTC. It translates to CASSLKADIYGYTF.

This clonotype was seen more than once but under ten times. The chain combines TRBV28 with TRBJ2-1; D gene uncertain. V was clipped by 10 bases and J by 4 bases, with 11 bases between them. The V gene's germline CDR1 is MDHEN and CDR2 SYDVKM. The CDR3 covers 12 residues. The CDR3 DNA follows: TGTGCCATCCACCTTCAGTACAATGAGCAGTTCTTC. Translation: CAIHLQYNEQFF.

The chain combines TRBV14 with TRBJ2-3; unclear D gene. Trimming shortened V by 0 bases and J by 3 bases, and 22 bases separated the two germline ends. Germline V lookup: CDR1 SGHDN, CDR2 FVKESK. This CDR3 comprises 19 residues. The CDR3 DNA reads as TGTGCCAGCAGCCAAGATGTACAGATCACCTACCACCTGACAGATACGCAGTATTTT. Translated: CASSQDVQITYHLTDTQYF. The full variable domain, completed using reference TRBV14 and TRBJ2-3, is EAGVTQFPSHSVIEKGQTVTLRCDPISGHDNLYWYRRVMGKEIKFLLHFVKESKQDESGMPNNRFLAERTGGTYSTLKVQPAELEDSGVYFCASSQDVQITYHLTDTQYFGPGTRLTVL.

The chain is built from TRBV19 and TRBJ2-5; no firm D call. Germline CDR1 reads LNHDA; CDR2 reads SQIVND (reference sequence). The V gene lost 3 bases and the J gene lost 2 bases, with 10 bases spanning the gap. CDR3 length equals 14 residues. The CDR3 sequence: CASSIPSVQETQYF. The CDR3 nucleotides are TGTGCCAGTAGTATTCCGTCCGTACAAGAGACCCAGTACTTC.

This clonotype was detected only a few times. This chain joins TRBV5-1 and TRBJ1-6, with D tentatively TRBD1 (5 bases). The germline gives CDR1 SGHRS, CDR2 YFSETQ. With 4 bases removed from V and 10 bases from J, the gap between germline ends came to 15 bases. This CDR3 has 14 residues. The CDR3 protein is CASSPPGGGSPLHF. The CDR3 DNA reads TGCGCCAGCAGCCCCCCGGGGGGAGGGTCACCCCTCCACTTT.

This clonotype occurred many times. The CDR3 spells CASAENSDTEAFF. Written as DNA, the CDR3 is TGCGCCAGCGCGGAAAACTCGGACACTGAAGCTTTCTTT. The chain joins TRBV10-1 to TRBJ1-1, with unresolved D. CDR1 and CDR2 (germline): WNHNN, SYGVQD (reference sequence). Trimming cost V 8 bases and J 3 bases, with 13 bases left between them. This CDR3 contains 13 residues.

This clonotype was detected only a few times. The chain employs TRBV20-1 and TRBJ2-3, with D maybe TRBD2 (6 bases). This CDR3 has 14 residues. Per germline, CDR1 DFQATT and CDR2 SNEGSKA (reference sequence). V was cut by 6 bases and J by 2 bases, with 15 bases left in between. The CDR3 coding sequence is TGCAGTGCCCCGAAGCTAGCGCCCACAGATACGCAGTATTTT. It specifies CSAPKLAPTDTQYF.

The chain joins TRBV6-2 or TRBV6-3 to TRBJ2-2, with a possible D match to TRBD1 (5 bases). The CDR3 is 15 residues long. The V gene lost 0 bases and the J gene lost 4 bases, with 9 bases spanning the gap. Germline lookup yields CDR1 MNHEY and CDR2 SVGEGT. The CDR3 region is CASSYSERGTGELFF. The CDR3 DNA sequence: TGTGCCAGCAGTTACTCGGAAAGGGGCACCGGGGAGCTGTTTTTT.

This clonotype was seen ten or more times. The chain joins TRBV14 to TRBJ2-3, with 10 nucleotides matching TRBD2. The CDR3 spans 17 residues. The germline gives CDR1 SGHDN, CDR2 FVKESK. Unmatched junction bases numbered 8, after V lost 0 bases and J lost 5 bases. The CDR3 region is CASSQDNSGGARDTQYF. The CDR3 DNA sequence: TGTGCCAGCAGCCAAGATAACAGCGGGGGGGCCAGAGATACGCAGTATTTT. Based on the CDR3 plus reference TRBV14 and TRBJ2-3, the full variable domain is EAGVTQFPSHSVIEKGQTVTLRCDPISGHDNLYWYRRVMGKEIKFLLHFVKESKQDESGMPNNRFLAERTGGTYSTLKVQPAELEDSGVYFCASSQDNSGGARDTQYFGPGTRLTVL.

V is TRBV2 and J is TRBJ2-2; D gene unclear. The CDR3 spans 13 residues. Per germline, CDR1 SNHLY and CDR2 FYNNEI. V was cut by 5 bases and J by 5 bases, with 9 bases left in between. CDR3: CASSFSVTGELFF. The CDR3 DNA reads TGTGCCAGCAGTTTTTCGGTTACCGGGGAGCTGTTTTTT.

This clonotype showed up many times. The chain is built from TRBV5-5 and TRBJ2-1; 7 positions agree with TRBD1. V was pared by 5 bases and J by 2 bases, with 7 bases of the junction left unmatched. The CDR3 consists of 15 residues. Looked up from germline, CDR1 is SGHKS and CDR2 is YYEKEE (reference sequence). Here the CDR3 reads CASSQTGTAYNEQFF. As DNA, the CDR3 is TGTGCCAGCAGTCAAACGGGGACAGCCTACAATGAGCAGTTCTTC.

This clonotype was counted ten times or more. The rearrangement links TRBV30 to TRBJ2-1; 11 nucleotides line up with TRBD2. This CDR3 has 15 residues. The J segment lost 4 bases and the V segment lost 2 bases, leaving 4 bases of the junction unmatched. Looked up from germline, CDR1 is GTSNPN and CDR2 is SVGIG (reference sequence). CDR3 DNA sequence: TGTGCCTGGAGTCGACTAGCGGGGCTGTACAATGAGCAGTTCTTC. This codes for CAWSRLAGLYNEQFF.

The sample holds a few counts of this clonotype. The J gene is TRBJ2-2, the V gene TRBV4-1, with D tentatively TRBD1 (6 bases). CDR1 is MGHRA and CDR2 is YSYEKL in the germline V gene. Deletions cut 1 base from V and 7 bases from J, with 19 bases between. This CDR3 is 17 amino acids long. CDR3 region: CASSQGQGSSYLGELFF. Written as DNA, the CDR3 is TGCGCCAGCAGCCAAGGGCAGGGGAGCTCGTACCTCGGGGAGCTGTTTTTT.

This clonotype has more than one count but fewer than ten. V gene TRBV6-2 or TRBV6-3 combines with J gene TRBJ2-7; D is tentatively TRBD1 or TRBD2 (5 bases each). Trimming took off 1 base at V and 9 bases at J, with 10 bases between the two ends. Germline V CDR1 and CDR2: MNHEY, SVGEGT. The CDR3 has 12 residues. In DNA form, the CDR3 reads TGTGCCAGCAGTTACTATGAGGGGACGCAGTACTTC. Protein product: CASSYYEGTQYF.

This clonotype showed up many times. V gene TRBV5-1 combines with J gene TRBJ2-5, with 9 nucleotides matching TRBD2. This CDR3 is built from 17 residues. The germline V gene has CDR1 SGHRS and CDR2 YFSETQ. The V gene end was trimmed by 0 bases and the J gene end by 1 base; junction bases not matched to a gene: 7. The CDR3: CASSLGLLAGLQETQYF. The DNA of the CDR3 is TGCGCCAGCAGCTTGGGGCTCCTAGCGGGGCTCCAAGAGACCCAGTACTTC.

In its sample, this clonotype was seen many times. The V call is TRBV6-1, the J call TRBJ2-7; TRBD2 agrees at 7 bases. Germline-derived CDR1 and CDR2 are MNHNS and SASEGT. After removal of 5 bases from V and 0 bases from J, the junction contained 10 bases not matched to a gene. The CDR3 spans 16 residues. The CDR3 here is CASSPTGRGISYEQYF. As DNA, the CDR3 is TGTGCCAGCAGTCCCACGGGGCGGGGGATCTCCTACGAGCAGTACTTC.

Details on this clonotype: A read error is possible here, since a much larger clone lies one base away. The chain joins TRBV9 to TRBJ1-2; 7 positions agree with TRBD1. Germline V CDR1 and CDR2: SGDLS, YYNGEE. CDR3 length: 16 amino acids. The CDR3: CTSSVDPQTGAYGYTF. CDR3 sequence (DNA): TGTACCAGCAGCGTAGATCCTCAAACAGGGGCCTATGGCTACACCTTC.

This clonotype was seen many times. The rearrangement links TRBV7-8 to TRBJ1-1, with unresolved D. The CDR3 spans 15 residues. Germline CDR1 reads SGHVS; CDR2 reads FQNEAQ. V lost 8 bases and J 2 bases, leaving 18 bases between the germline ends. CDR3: CASEHNQAGNTEAFF. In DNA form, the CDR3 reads TGTGCCAGCGAACATAACCAGGCAGGAAACACTGAAGCTTTCTTT. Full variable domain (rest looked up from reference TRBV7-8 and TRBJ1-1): GAGVSQSPRYKVAKRGQDVALRCDPISGHVSLFWYQQALGQGPEFLTYFQNEAQLDKSGLPSDRFFAERPEGSVSTLKIQRTQQEDSAVYLCASEHNQAGNTEAFFGQGTRLTVV.

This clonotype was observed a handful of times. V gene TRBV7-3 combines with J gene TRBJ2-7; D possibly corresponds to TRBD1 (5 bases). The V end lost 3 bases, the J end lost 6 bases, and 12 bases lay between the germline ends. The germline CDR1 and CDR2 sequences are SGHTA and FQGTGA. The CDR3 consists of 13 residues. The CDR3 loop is CASSFAGQAEQYF. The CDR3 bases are TGTGCCAGCAGCTTTGCAGGGCAGGCCGAGCAGTACTTC.

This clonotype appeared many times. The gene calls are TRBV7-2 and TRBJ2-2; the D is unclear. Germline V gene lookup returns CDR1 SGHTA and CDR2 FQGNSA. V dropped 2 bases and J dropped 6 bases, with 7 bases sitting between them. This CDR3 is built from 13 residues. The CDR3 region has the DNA TGTGCCAGCAGCTTAAGTGAGGCCGGGGAGCTGTTTTTT. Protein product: CASSLSEAGELFF.

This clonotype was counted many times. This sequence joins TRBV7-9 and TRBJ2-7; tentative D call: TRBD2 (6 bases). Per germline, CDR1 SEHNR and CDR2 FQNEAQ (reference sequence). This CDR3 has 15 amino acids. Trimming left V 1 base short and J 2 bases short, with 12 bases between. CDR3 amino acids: CASSLGGTLTYEQYF. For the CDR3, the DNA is TGTGCCAGCAGCTTAGGCGGGACGTTAACCTACGAGCAGTACTTC.